Given below is one T cell receptor (beta chain) in context. This table comes from immunoSEQ multiplex PCR, and its TCRdb copy is limited to in-frame clones, with some not included. The table shows 120,000 to 150,000 clones, with 77% occurring only once. Germline CDR1 is SGHNT and CDR2 is YENEEA. J was trimmed by 4 bases and V by 3 bases; bases with no gene match: 5. This CDR3 contains 14 residues. These data are taken from a study of cytotoxic CD8 clonotypes in ibrutinib-treated CLL. The TCR was taken from a human donor with chronic lymphocytic leukemia. This sequence joins TRBV11-3 and TRBJ2-7, with 8 bases matching TRBD1. The sample here was PBMCs, taken after 12 months of ibrutinib treatment. DNA for the CDR3: TGTGCCAGCAGCTTGGACAGGGTAGGTTACGAGCAGTACTTC. Its translation: CASSLDRVGYEQYF. Full variable domain (missing parts from reference TRBV11-3 and TRBJ2-7): EAGVVQSPRYKIIEKKQPVAFWCNPISGHNTLYWYLQNLGQGPELLIRYENEEAVDDSQLPKDRFSAERLKGVDSTLKIQPAELGDSAVYLCASSLDRVGYEQYFGPGTRLTVT.